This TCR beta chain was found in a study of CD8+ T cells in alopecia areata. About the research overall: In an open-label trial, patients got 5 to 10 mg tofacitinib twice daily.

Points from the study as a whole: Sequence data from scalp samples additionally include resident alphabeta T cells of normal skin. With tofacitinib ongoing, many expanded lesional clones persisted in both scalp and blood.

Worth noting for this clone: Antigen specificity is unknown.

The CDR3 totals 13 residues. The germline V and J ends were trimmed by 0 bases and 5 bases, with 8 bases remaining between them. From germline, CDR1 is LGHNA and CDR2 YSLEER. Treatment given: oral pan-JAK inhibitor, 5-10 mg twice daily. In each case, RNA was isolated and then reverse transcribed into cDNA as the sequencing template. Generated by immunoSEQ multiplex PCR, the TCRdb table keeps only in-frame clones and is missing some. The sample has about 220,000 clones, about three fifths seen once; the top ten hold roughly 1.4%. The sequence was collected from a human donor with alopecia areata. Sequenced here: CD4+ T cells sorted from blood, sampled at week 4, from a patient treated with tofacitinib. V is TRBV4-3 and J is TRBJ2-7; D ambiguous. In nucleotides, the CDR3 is TGCGCCAGCAGCCAAGATAGCCGCGACGAGCAGTACTTC. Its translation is CASSQDSRDEQYF.